This T cell receptor beta chain was found in a study of technical replicates of blood from a few donors. V lost 5 bases and J lost 7; bases outside the gene matches: 10. Germline lookup yields CDR1 MDHEN and CDR2 SYDVKM. The CDR3 sequence is 14 residues long. Profiling relied on immunoSEQ multiplex PCR, and the TCRdb table lists in-frame clones only, not all of them. The data contain 65,000 to 95,000 clones, nearly 98% of them singletons. The receptor was derived from a human donor in good health. V and J are TRBV28 and TRBJ2-7; TRBD1 agrees at 8 bases. Sample: T cells isolated from PBMCs. CDR3 nucleotide sequence: TGTGCCAGCAGTGAAGAGACAGGGGTAAGGGAGCAGTACTTC. It encodes CASSEETGVREQYF.